This T cell receptor (beta chain) was observed in a study of CD8+ T cells in alopecia areata. General study results and limits: Lesional scalp exceeded normal scalp in clonality, especially in alopecia totalis/universalis.

On this clone: Antigen unknown.

Alopecia areata patients provided lesional scalp punch biopsies and peripheral blood, both collected for the study. PBMCs were stained for CD3, CD4 and CD8, and CD4+ and CD8+ T cells were sorted. cDNA prepared by RNA extraction and subsequent reverse transcription served as the template for sequencing. Only in-frame clones appear in the TCRdb table, and some are missing; sequencing was by immunoSEQ multiplex PCR. The sample yields around 140,000 clones, about 89% seen once. Germline CDR1 is SEHNR and CDR2 is FQNEAQ (reference sequence). V was pared by 1 base and J by 15 bases, with 13 bases between. The CDR3 is 12 amino acids.

The sample in question was CD8+ T cells sorted from blood, obtained at week 0. The chain couples TRBV7-9 to TRBJ2-1; D possibly corresponds to TRBD1 (5 bases). The receptor comes from a human donor with alopecia areata. The CDR3 DNA reads as TGTGCCAGCAGCTTAGAGGAAGGGGAACGGTTCTTC. Translated, it gives CASSLEEGERFF.